Listed below are T cell receptor beta chains from one sample, sequenced in a study of T-cell memory formation after mild COVID-19. MiXCR, applied by TCRdb to the 5' RACE reads, yields one record per CDR3 protein. The table shows roughly 350,000 distinct CDR3 sequences, with 21% occurring only once. What was sequenced was PBMCs or a T cell subset sorted from them (not recorded which). Every receptor here comes from an adult woman who had mild COVID-19 (a few samples of this study predate the infection). Cell type and time point are not known. CDR3s include the opening cysteine and the closing phenylalanine or tryptophan. Fields, in order: V gene, D gene, J gene, clone size, CDR3 DNA, CDR3 protein. A D gene is named only where the DNA matches it firmly. A clone size is listed for some rows: how often the clone was seen (once, few, many), or a class if it is expanded.

v_gene: TRBV20-1; d_gene: TRBD1; j_gene: TRBJ1-5; abundance: once; CDR3nt: TGCAGTGCTCTCCCGGGACAGGGCAATCAGCCCCAGCATTTT; CDR3aa: CSALPGQGNQPQHF
v_gene: TRBV29-1; d_gene: NA; j_gene: TRBJ2-7; abundance: few; CDR3nt: TGCAGCGTTGAAACCAGCGGCTACGAGCAGTACTTC; CDR3aa: CSVETSGYEQYF
v_gene: TRBV7-9; d_gene: TRBD2; j_gene: TRBJ2-7; abundance: NA; CDR3nt: TGTGCCAGCAGGGCAGGGACTAGCGGAGCCTACGAGCAGTACTTC; CDR3aa: CASRAGTSGAYEQYF
v_gene: TRBV29-1; d_gene: NA; j_gene: TRBJ2-3; abundance: NA; CDR3nt: TGCAGCGTTGCAGGGGCACTCCGCCAGGATACGCAGTATTTT; CDR3aa: CSVAGALRQDTQYF
v_gene: TRBV12-3/TRBV12-4; d_gene: TRBD2; j_gene: TRBJ2-7; abundance: once; CDR3nt: TGTGCCAGCAGGCCAGGAGGGACTAGCGAGCAGTACTTC; CDR3aa: CASRPGGTSEQYF
v_gene: TRBV29-1; d_gene: TRBD2; j_gene: TRBJ2-3; abundance: NA; CDR3nt: TGCAGCGTTGTAAGACCACTAGCGGGAAACACAGATACGCAGTATTTT; CDR3aa: CSVVRPLAGNTDTQYF
v_gene: TRBV9; d_gene: NA; j_gene: TRBJ1-2; abundance: NA; CDR3nt: TGTGCCAGCAGCGTAGCTCCGGATGGGACCCTCTATGGCTACACCTTC; CDR3aa: CASSVAPDGTLYGYTF
v_gene: TRBV12-3/TRBV12-4; d_gene: NA; j_gene: TRBJ2-7; abundance: NA; CDR3nt: TGTGCCAGCAGCTCGTCGAGGGGATACGAGCAGTACTTC; CDR3aa: CASSSSRGYEQYF
v_gene: TRBV7-9; d_gene: NA; j_gene: TRBJ2-3; abundance: NA; CDR3nt: TGTGCCAGCAGCTTAGTGACAGCCACAGATACGCAGTATTTT; CDR3aa: CASSLVTATDTQYF
v_gene: TRBV3-1; d_gene: NA; j_gene: TRBJ2-3; abundance: NA; CDR3nt: TGTGCCAGCAGCCTCCTTAGCGGAAGGCCAGATACGCAGTATTTT; CDR3aa: CASSLLSGRPDTQYF
v_gene: TRBV11-2; d_gene: TRBD1; j_gene: TRBJ1-1; abundance: many; CDR3nt: TGTGCCAGCAGCCTACAGGGGTACACTGAAGCTTTCTTT; CDR3aa: CASSLQGYTEAFF
v_gene: TRBV12-3/TRBV12-4; d_gene: TRBD2; j_gene: TRBJ2-7; abundance: few; CDR3nt: TGTGCCAGCAGTTCCACTAGCGACCTACCCTACGAGCAGTACTTC; CDR3aa: CASSSTSDLPYEQYF
v_gene: TRBV7-9; d_gene: TRBD1; j_gene: TRBJ1-2; abundance: NA; CDR3nt: TGTGCCAGCAGCTTAGCGGGGACAGGGGGCCAAGGCTACACCTTC; CDR3aa: CASSLAGTGGQGYTF
v_gene: TRBV3-1; d_gene: NA; j_gene: TRBJ2-7; abundance: few; CDR3nt: TGTGCCAGCAGTTTCGGACAGATCTACGAGCAGTACTTC; CDR3aa: CASSFGQIYEQYF
v_gene: TRBV6-4; d_gene: NA; j_gene: TRBJ1-5; abundance: few; CDR3nt: TGTGCCAGGGGGATTTTTCTCAATCAGCCCCAGCATTTT; CDR3aa: CARGIFLNQPQHF
v_gene: TRBV3-1; d_gene: NA; j_gene: TRBJ1-1; abundance: few; CDR3nt: TGTGCCAGCAGCCAGATGGAGAACACTGAAGCTTTCTTT; CDR3aa: CASSQMENTEAFF
v_gene: TRBV24-1; d_gene: TRBD2; j_gene: TRBJ2-1; abundance: NA; CDR3nt: TGTGCCACCAGTGATCGGCTAGCGGGAGTTGCCTACAATGAGCAGTTCTTC; CDR3aa: CATSDRLAGVAYNEQFF
v_gene: TRBV6-6; d_gene: NA; j_gene: TRBJ1-2; abundance: NA; CDR3nt: TGTGCCAGCACCGACGATACGCAGGGATCCTATGGCTACACCTTC; CDR3aa: CASTDDTQGSYGYTF